This T cell receptor (beta chain) stems from a study of OX40 agonist ivuxolimab in advanced cancers. On the study more broadly: Given to patients was ivuxolimab, an agonistic anti-OX40 (CD134) antibody. Study-wide results and limits: Not determined was the antigen specificity of the expanded peripheral T cells.

In germline, CDR1 is SGHTA, CDR2 FQGNSA. With V trimmed by 4 bases and J by 4 bases, 7 bases remained unmatched. The CDR3 is 14 residues long. As to this clone: Its antigen is undetermined.

Assay used: immunoSEQ multiplex PCR; TCRdb lists only in-frame clones, some missing. The sample carries tens of thousands of clones, 92% recorded once. The clonotype comes from an adult with an advanced solid tumor such as melanoma, head and neck, liver or kidney cancer. Specimen: CD4+ or CD8+ T cells sorted from blood, collected in a trial of the OX40 agonist ivuxolimab. The chain has TRBV7-2 and TRBJ2-7; 7 bases map to TRBD1. The CDR3 DNA reads as TGTGCCAGCAGCTCCCCGGGACAGAGATACGAGCAGTACTTC. It codes for CASSSPGQRYEQYF. The full variable domain, in which reference TRBV7-2 and TRBJ2-7 provide the parts outside the CDR3, is GAGVSQSPSNKVTEKGKDVELRCDPISGHTALYWYRQSLGQGLEFLIYFQGNSAPDKSGLPSDRFSAERTGGSVSTLTIQRTQQEDSAVYLCASSSPGQRYEQYFGPGTRLTVT.